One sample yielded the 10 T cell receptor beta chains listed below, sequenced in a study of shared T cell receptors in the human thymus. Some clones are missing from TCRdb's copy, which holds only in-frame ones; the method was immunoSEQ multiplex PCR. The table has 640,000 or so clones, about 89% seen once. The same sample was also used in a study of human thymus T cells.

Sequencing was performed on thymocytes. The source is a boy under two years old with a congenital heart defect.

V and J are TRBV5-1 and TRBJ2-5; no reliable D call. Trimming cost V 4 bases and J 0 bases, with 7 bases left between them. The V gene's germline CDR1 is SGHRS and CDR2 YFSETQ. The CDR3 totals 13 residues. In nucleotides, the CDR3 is TGCGCCAGCAGCCACAGATACCAAGAGACCCAGTACTTC. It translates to CASSHRYQETQYF.

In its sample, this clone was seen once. CDR3 loop: CASSTGGKNDTEAFF. The CDR3 DNA reads as TGTGCCAGTAGTACCGGGGGGAAAAACGACACTGAAGCTTTCTTT. The chain is built from TRBV19 and TRBJ1-1, with D maybe TRBD1 (5 bases). Germline V gene data show CDR1 as LNHDA and CDR2 as SQIVND (reference sequence). This CDR3 is 15 amino acids long. With 4 bases removed from V and 3 bases from J, the gap between germline ends came to 15 bases.

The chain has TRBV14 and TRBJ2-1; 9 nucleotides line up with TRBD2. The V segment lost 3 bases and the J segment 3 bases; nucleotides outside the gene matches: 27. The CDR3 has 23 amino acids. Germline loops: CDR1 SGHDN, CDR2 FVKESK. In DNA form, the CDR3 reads TGTGCCAGCAGCCACCTCGCTTTGGACGTTTTAGCGGGAGAACGCGGGGTCTACAATGAGCAGTTCTTC. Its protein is CASSHLALDVLAGERGVYNEQFF.

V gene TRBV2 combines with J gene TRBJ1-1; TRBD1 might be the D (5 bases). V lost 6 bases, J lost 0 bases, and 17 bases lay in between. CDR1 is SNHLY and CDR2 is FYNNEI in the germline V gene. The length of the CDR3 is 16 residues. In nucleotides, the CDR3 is TGTGCCAGCAGGGCCCGGGCCAGGGCCATGAACACTGAAGCTTTCTTT. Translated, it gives CASRARARAMNTEAFF.

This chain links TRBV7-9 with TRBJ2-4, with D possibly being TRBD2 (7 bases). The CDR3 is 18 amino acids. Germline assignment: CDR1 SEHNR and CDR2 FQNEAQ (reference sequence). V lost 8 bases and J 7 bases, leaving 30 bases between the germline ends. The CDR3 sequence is CASSRGRGAGKEFNIQYF. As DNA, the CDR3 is TGTGCCAGCTCCAGGGGCCGTGGAGCGGGGAAGGAGTTTAACATTCAGTACTTC.

CDR3 sequence: CASSLDSTSGKYEQYF. DNA of the CDR3: TGTGCCAGCAGTTTGGACTCCACTAGCGGGAAATACGAGCAGTACTTC. The chain uses TRBV27 and TRBJ2-7, with 10 bases fitting TRBD2. The ends lost 3 bases at V and 4 bases at J; junction bases unmatched: 9. This CDR3 is 16 amino acids long. Germline CDR1 reads MNHEY; CDR2 reads SMNVEV (reference sequence).

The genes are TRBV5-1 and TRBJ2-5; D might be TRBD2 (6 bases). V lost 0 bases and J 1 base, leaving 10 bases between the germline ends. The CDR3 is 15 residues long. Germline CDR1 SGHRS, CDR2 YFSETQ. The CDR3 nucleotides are TGCGCCAGCAGCTTGGACGGGACTTGCCAAGAGACCCAGTACTTC. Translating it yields CASSLDGTCQETQYF.

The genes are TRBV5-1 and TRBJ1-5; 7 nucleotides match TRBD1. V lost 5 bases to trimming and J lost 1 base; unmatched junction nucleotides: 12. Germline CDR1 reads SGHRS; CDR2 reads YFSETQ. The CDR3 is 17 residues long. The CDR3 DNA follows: TGCGCCAGCAGTAAAGGACCAGGGGGATCGAGCAATCAGCCCCAGCATTTT. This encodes CASSKGPGGSSNQPQHF. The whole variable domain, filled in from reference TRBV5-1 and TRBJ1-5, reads KAGVTQTPRYLIKTRGQQVTLSCSPISGHRSVSWYQQTPGQGLQFLFEYFSETQRNKGNFPGRFSGRQFSNSRSEMNVSTLELGDSALYLCASSKGPGGSSNQPQHFGDGTRLSIL.

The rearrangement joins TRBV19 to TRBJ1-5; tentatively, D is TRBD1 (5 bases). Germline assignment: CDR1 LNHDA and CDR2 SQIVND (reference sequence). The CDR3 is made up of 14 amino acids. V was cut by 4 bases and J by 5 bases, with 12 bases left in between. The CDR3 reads CASSNRRTYQPQHF. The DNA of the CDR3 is TGTGCCAGTAGTAACAGGCGAACATATCAGCCCCAGCATTTT.

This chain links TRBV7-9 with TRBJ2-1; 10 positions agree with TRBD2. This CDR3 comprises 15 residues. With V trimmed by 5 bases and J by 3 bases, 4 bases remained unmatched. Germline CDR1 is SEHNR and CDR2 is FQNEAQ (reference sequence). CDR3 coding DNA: TGTGCCAGCAGCATAGAGCGGGAGGGCTACAATGAGCAGTTCTTC. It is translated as CASSIEREGYNEQFF.